One T cell receptor (beta chain) is described in this entry. What it binds is not known. Per the germline V gene, CDR1 is SGHAT and CDR2 is FQNNGV. The CDR3 spans 12 residues. With 5 bases removed from V and 6 bases from J, the gap between germline ends came to 7 bases. The sample originates from a study of cytomegalovirus exposure and HLA in healthy donors. Study-wide results and caveats: While the bulk of TCR sequences proved rare, some public TCRs turned up in many donors.

The PCR contained 60 Vbeta and 13 Jbeta primers. Sequencing used immunoSEQ multiplex PCR; TCRdb keeps in-frame clones, though not all of them. This sample has approximately 69,000 clones, with 65% to 70% found just once. The receptor comes from a man between 40 and 49 years old in good health and CMV-seropositive. The chain links TRBV11-2 to TRBJ2-2; no clear D. The sequenced sample consisted of PBMCs. The CDR3: CASSLLPGELFF. For the CDR3, the DNA is TGTGCCAGCAGCCTCCTACCCGGGGAGCTGTTTTTT. The full variable domain, rest sourced from reference TRBV11-2 and TRBJ2-2, is EAGVAQSPRYKIIEKRQSVAFWCNPISGHATLYWYQQILGQGPKLLIQFQNNGVVDDSQLPKDRFSAERLKGVDSTLKIQPAKLEDSAVYLCASSLLPGELFFGEGSRLTVL.